The rows below give T cell receptor beta chains drawn from one sample of a study of T cell responses to AZD1222 COVID-19 vaccine. Measured with immunoSEQ multiplex PCR; TCRdb has only the in-frame clones, and not every one. The sample shows approximately 130,000 clones, approximately 90% of them seen only once. The material sequenced was peripheral blood, taken on day 0 of MenACWY control vaccination. All receptors come from an adult in good health. Both conserved end residues are part of each CDR3. A D gene is named only where the DNA matches it firmly. Only part of the rows carry a size: once, few, many, or a class if the clone is expanded.

v_call	d_call	j_call	clone_size	cdr3_nt	cdr3_aa
TRBV6-4	.	TRBJ2-3	.	TGTGCCAGCAGTGCGTCCAGCGGGCACACAGATACGCAGTATTTT	CASSASSGHTDTQYF
TRBV30	TRBD1	TRBJ2-4	.	TGTGCCTGGAGGGGACAGGGCAAAAACATTCAGTACTTC	CAWRGQGKNIQYF
TRBV5-6	.	TRBJ2-3	.	TGTGCCAGCAGCAGAAATCAGCGGGATACGCAGTATTTT	CASSRNQRDTQYF
TRBV11-3	.	TRBJ2-3	.	TGTGCCAGCAGTGCAGGGCTGTTGGGTACAGATACGCAGTATTTT	CASSAGLLGTDTQYF
TRBV28	.	TRBJ1-1	.	TGTGCCAGCGAAAAGAACACTGAAGCTTTCTTT	CASEKNTEAFF
TRBV5-5	.	TRBJ2-3	.	TGTGCCAGCAGCGCCCTTGGGATTGACGCATCGGATACGCAGTATTTT	CASSALGIDASDTQYF
TRBV5-6	.	TRBJ2-1	.	TGTGCCAGCAGCTTACGGGACCTGTGGGAGCAGTTCTTC	CASSLRDLWEQFF
TRBV6-5	TRBD1	TRBJ1-1	.	TGTGCCAGCAGTTACTCGACACAGGGGACCACTGAAGCTTTCTTT	CASSYSTQGTTEAFF
TRBV11-3	.	TRBJ1-1	.	TGTGCCAGCAGCTTTTATATCCACACTGAAGCTTTCTTT	CASSFYIHTEAFF
TRBV27	TRBD1	TRBJ1-2	.	TGTGCCAGCAGTTTAGGGACAGCGTCGGGCTACACCTTC	CASSLGTASGYTF
TRBV4-1	TRBD2	TRBJ2-7	once	TGCGCCAGCAGCCTAGCCGGGACTAGCGGGATGAAAATTTACGAGCAGTACTTC	CASSLAGTSGMKIYEQYF
TRBV12-3/TRBV12-4	.	TRBJ1-1	.	TGTGCCAGCAGTTTAAGGACAGACCCGGTAGCTTTCTTT	CASSLRTDPVAFF
TRBV5-6	TRBD2	TRBJ2-7	.	TGTGCCAGCAACATGATAGCGGGATTAGGGCAGTACTTC	CASNMIAGLGQYF
TRBV2	.	TRBJ1-1	.	TGTGCCAGCAGTGAAGACAGGACCTCGACTAACACTGAAGCTTTCTTT	CASSEDRTSTNTEAFF
TRBV19	.	TRBJ1-3	.	TGTGCCAGTAGTATCCAGTACTCTGGAAACACCATATATTTT	CASSIQYSGNTIYF
TRBV5-4	.	TRBJ1-2	.	TGTGCCAGCAGCTTCGGGCCCACAACGGGTGGCTACACCTTC	CASSFGPTTGGYTF
TRBV6-2/TRBV6-3	.	TRBJ1-5	.	TGTGCCAGCAGTGGCCATGGGGGGGGCGCGGGTCAGCCCCAGCATTTT	CASSGHGGGAGQPQHF
TRBV19	.	TRBJ2-7	.	TGTGCCAGTAGTCCCCAGGACCAGTTTTCCTACGAGCAGTACTTC	CASSPQDQFSYEQYF
TRBV3-1/TRBV3-2	TRBD2	TRBJ2-1	.	TGTGCCAGCAGCCAGGTACCGGGACTAGGATCCTACAATGAGCAGTTCTTC	CASSQVPGLGSYNEQFF
TRBV5-1	.	TRBJ2-3	few	TGCGCCAGCAGCTTGGGAAACACAGGGCAGCCAGATACGCAGTATTTT	CASSLGNTGQPDTQYF